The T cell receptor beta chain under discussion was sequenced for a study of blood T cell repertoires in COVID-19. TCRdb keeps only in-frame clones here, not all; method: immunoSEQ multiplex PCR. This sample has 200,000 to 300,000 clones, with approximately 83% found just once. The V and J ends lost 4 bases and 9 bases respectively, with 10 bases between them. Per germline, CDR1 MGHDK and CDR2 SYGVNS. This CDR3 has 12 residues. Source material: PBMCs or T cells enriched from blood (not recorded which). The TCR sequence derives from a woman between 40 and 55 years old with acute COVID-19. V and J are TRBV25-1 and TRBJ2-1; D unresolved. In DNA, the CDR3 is TGTGCCAGCAGTGCCAGGTTCTCTGAGCAGTTCTTC. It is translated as CASSARFSEQFF.